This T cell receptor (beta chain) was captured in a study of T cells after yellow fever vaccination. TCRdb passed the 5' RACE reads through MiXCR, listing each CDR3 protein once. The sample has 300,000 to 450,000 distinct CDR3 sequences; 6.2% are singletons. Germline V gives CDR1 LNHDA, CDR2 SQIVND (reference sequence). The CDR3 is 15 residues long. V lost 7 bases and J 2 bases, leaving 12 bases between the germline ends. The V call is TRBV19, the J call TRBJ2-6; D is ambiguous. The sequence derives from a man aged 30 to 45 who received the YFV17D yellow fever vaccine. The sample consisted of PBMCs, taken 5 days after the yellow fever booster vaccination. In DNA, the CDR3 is TGTGCCAGTACCAGAGGCGGAGCTGGGGCCAACGTCCTGACTTTC. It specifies CASTRGGAGANVLTF.